A selection of T cell receptor beta chains follows, all from one sample in a study of cytomegalovirus exposure and HLA in healthy donors. The data were produced by immunoSEQ multiplex PCR, yet TCRdb's version contains in-frame clones alone and is incomplete. The table lists around 150,000 clones, 79% of them singletons. What was sequenced was PBMCs. These receptors originate from a man aged 50-60 years in good health and CMV-seropositive. Both conserved end residues are part of each CDR3. A D gene is named only where the DNA matches it firmly. Clone size is not always given. Where it is, it says once, few, many or a class for expanded clones.

TRBJ1-2,NA,TRBV30,NA,TGTGCCTGGCAGGTACTAGCTAACTATGGCTACACCTTC,CAWQVLANYGYTF
TRBJ1-2,TRBD1,TRBV28,NA,TGTGCCAGCAGTCCGGGACAGGGAGTCTATGGCTACACCTTC,CASSPGQGVYGYTF
TRBJ2-7,TRBD1,TRBV10-2,NA,TGCGCCAGCAGTGGACAGGGCTACGAGCAGTACTTC,CASSGQGYEQYF
TRBJ1-2,TRBD1,TRBV28,NA,TGTGCCAGCAGTATGGACAGGGGGCTTGGCTACACCTTC,CASSMDRGLGYTF
TRBJ2-1,NA,TRBV5-1,once,TGCGCCAGCAGCTTGGATGGAGACTCCTACAATGAGCAGTTCTTC,CASSLDGDSYNEQFF
TRBJ2-1,TRBD2,TRBV7-9,NA,TGTGCCAGCAGACCTTCGGGGTTTAGCGGGAGGCAGGATAACAATGAGCAGTTCTTC,CASRPSGFSGRQDNNEQFF
TRBJ2-5,TRBD2,TRBV5-4,NA,TGTGCCAGCAGCTTCAAAAAGCCGGGACTAGCGGTTGAGACCCAGTACTTC,CASSFKKPGLAVETQYF
TRBJ1-4,NA,TRBV30,NA,TGTGCCTGGAGCCAGGGGATAGAGGCAACTAATGAAAAACTGTTTTTT,CAWSQGIEATNEKLFF
TRBJ2-7,TRBD1,TRBV28,NA,TGTGCCAGCAGCCAAACAGGGGGTGGGTACGAGCAGTACTTC,CASSQTGGGYEQYF
TRBJ1-1,NA,TRBV18,NA,TGTGCCAGCTCACCATTGAGGAACACTGAAGCTTTCTTT,CASSPLRNTEAFF
TRBJ1-2,NA,TRBV5-6,once,TGTGCCAGCAGCTTGATTTCCCAACAGGGATATGGCTACACCTTC,CASSLISQQGYGYTF
TRBJ1-2,NA,TRBV10-3,NA,TGTGCCATCAGTGAGTTTCAGGGCAACTATGGCTACACCTTC,CAISEFQGNYGYTF
TRBJ2-7,NA,TRBV20-1,NA,TGCAGTGCTAGAGATCGGGGTGAGCAGTACTTC,CSARDRGEQYF
TRBJ2-5,NA,TRBV19,NA,TGTGCCAGTAGTATCACGGGTCAAGAGACCCAGTACTTC,CASSITGQETQYF
TRBJ2-1,TRBD2,TRBV11-2,NA,TGTGCCAGCAGCTTTCTCTATAGCGGGAGTCAGGATGAGCAGTTCTTC,CASSFLYSGSQDEQFF
TRBJ2-7,NA,TRBV4-1,NA,TGCGCCAGCAGCCCACCGGGGAAGGCCAACGAGCAGTACTTC,CASSPPGKANEQYF
TRBJ2-2,TRBD1,TRBV5-1,NA,TGCGCCAGCAGCTTGGGACAGGGAACCGGGGAGCTGTTTTTT,CASSLGQGTGELFF
TRBJ1-4,TRBD1,TRBV10-2,NA,TGCGCCAGCAGTCCGACAGGGGGAAATGAAAAACTGTTTTTT,CASSPTGGNEKLFF
TRBJ2-1,NA,TRBV11-3,NA,TGTGCCAGCAGCTTAGTGCCGGGCAATGAGCAGTTCTTC,CASSLVPGNEQFF
TRBJ2-1,TRBD1,TRBV5-1,NA,TGCGCCAGCAGCCAGTCCCGGGACAGGGGGCGCGGAAATGAGCAGTTCTTC,CASSQSRDRGRGNEQFF
TRBJ1-3,NA,TRBV11-2,NA,TGTGCCAGCAGCTTAGGGCAGGGGATAGCTGGAAACACCATATATTTT,CASSLGQGIAGNTIYF
TRBJ2-1,NA,TRBV7-2,NA,TGTGCCAGCAGCTTAGGGCGGGACTACAATGAGCAGTTCTTC,CASSLGRDYNEQFF
TRBJ2-1,TRBD2,TRBV6-4,NA,TGTGCCAGCAGTGACTCGAGAGCGGGGGCTTACAATGAGCAGTTCTTC,CASSDSRAGAYNEQFF
TRBJ1-1,NA,TRBV30,NA,TGTGCCTGGAGGGTTCCGGGACACCTGAACACTGAAGCTTTCTTT,CAWRVPGHLNTEAFF
TRBJ1-4,TRBD1,TRBV7-9,NA,TGTTCCAGCAGCCCAGTAGGGGGGACAGCAACTAATGAAAAACTGTTTTTT,CSSSPVGGTATNEKLFF
TRBJ2-5,TRBD2,TRBV11-2,NA,TGTGCCAGCAGCTTGGGAGGGACTAGCGGGAGAGGGGAGACCCAGTACTTC,CASSLGGTSGRGETQYF
TRBJ2-4,NA,TRBV27,NA,TGTGCCAGCAAATCTAGAGCGGAGAACATTCAGTACTTC,CASKSRAENIQYF
TRBJ2-7,TRBD1,TRBV2,medium-sized,TGTGCCAGCAGTGACTCGGGACAGATCTACGAGCAGTACTTC,CASSDSGQIYEQYF
TRBJ2-7,NA,TRBV28,NA,TGTGCCAGCAGTGATGAACAGGGCTCCTACGAGCAGTACTTC,CASSDEQGSYEQYF
TRBJ2-7,TRBD2,TRBV29-1,NA,TGCAGCGTTGAACGGGGGGGTTCCGAGCAGTACTTC,CSVERGGSEQYF
TRBJ2-7,NA,TRBV28,NA,TGTGCCAGCAGCTCCTTTCGCGTTTCGTACGAGCAGTACTTC,CASSSFRVSYEQYF
TRBJ1-5,NA,TRBV6-5,NA,TGTGCCAGCAGTTATAGAGCGGGTCAGCCCCAGCATTTT,CASSYRAGQPQHF
TRBJ2-3,NA,TRBV5-4,NA,TGTGCCAGCAATCAGGGGTATTCCTCAGATACGCAGTATTTT,CASNQGYSSDTQYF